This T cell receptor (beta chain) comes out of a study of blood T cell repertoires in COVID-19. Study details: Both acute and convalescent COVID-19 samples were obtained from the United States, Italy and Spain. T cells, B-cell-depleted T cells, or PBMCs provided the cDNA or gDNA that served as material.

Original analysis: Counts of nucleated cells, estimated from reference gene primer amplification, were obtained. Method: immunoSEQ multiplex PCR; TCRdb's copy keeps in-frame clones and lacks some. V and J calls and clone size are copied from that table; D and trimming were computed from the DNA. The sample includes 250,000 to 350,000 clones, around 91% seen only once; the top ten take about 12%. This CDR3 is built from 10 residues. Trimming took off 6 bases at V and 8 bases at J, with 5 bases between the two ends. Germline values: CDR1 MNHNY, CDR2 SVGAGI (reference sequence). The sequenced sample consisted of peripheral blood. This rearrangement joins TRBV6-6 to TRBJ2-4; D call uncertain. This TCR was sampled from a woman aged 55-75 years with acute or convalescent COVID-19. In nucleotides, the CDR3 is TGTGCCAGCAGGCGCGACATTCAGTACTTC. Translation gives CASRRDIQYF.